This T cell receptor (beta chain) appears in the sequencing data of a study of T cell changes during pregnancy in multiple sclerosis. The length of the CDR3 is 11 residues. Trimming pared 11 bases from V and 5 bases from J, leaving 10 bases between. Germline V gene data show CDR1 as ENHRY and CDR2 as SYGVKD. Clones were read by immunoSEQ multiplex PCR, and TCRdb kept only the in-frame ones, dropping some. This sample has tens of thousands of clones, with 80% to 95% found just once. This receptor was obtained from a female donor in good health, enrolled as a control in a pregnancy study. The J gene is TRBJ2-1, the V gene TRBV10-3, with a possible D match to TRBD2 (5 bases). Sample: CD4+ T cells from peripheral blood mononuclear cells, taken in the third trimester of pregnancy. DNA for the CDR3: TGTGCCTCTAGCCTACACAATGAGCAGTTCTTC. It codes for CASSLHNEQFF.